The 30 T cell receptor beta chains below all came from one sample that was sequenced in a study of blood T cell repertoires in COVID-19. Using immunoSEQ multiplex PCR, the repertoire was profiled, and TCRdb retains in-frame clones only, with some absent. The sample lists 150,000 to 200,000 clones, over 70% occurring once. The sample comprised PBMCs or T cells enriched from blood (not recorded which). The origin of the receptors is a man between 65 and 85 years old who had been exposed to COVID-19.

The chain recombines TRBV12-3 or TRBV12-4 with TRBJ2-5, with D perhaps TRBD2 (6 bases). This CDR3 has 12 amino acids. Trimming took 6 bases from V and 7 from J, leaving 12 bases between them. This CDR3 is CASSGTYRTQYF. CDR3 nucleotide sequence: TGTGCCAGCAGCGGGACTTACCGGACCCAGTACTTC.

CDR3 amino acids: CSVADSNNSPLHF. The CDR3 DNA is TGCAGCGTTGCCGACAGTAATAATTCACCCCTCCACTTT. The chain combines TRBV29-1 with TRBJ1-6, with D tentatively TRBD1 (5 bases). The CDR3 is made up of 13 amino acids. Germline loops: CDR1 SQVTM, CDR2 ANQGSEA. The V end lost 4 bases, the J end lost 5 bases, and 9 bases lay between the germline ends.

The V and J genes are TRBV4-3 and TRBJ2-5; 9 positions agree with TRBD2. V shed 4 bases and J 0 bases; nucleotides not matched to a gene: 9. The germline V gene encodes CDR1 LGHNA and CDR2 YSLEER. The length of the CDR3 is 17 residues. The CDR3 sequence is CASSPERSGGYQETQYF. CDR3 nucleotide sequence: TGCGCCAGCAGCCCAGAGAGAAGCGGGGGGTACCAAGAGACCCAGTACTTC.

This chain joins TRBV4-2 and TRBJ1-6, with TRBD1 identical over 8 bases. The CDR3 totals 17 residues. CDR1 is LGHNA, CDR2 YNFKEQ, per germline. V trimming: 1 base; J trimming: 10 bases; junction bases outside the gene matches: 12. DNA of the CDR3: TGTGCCAGCAGCCAAGTAACACAGGGGGTTTTGGGATCACCCCTCCACTTT. This codes for CASSQVTQGVLGSPLHF.

This clone was counted once. The chain joins TRBV10-1 to TRBJ2-3; 12 nucleotides match TRBD2. CDR3 length: 15 amino acids. Germline loops: CDR1 WNHNN, CDR2 SYGVQD (reference sequence). J lost 1 base, V lost 7 bases, and 3 bases had no gene match. In DNA form, the CDR3 reads TGCGCCAGCAACCCTAGCGGGGGGGGCACAGATACGCAGTATTTT. This encodes CASNPSGGGTDTQYF.

The chain has TRBV7-2 and TRBJ2-7; D ambiguous. Germline V lookup: CDR1 SGHTA, CDR2 FQGNSA. The CDR3 consists of 16 residues. Trimming removed 5 bases at V and 2 bases at J, with 19 bases between. In DNA, the CDR3 is TGTGCCAGCAGCAGTCGATCGGCGGTCGCGACCTACGAGCAGTACTTC. It encodes CASSSRSAVATYEQYF. Combining the CDR3 with reference TRBV7-2 and TRBJ2-7 gives the whole variable domain GAGVSQSPSNKVTEKGKDVELRCDPISGHTALYWYRQSLGQGLEFLIYFQGNSAPDKSGLPSDRFSAERTGGSVSTLTIQRTQQEDSAVYLCASSSRSAVATYEQYFGPGTRLTVT.

V usage is TRBV7-2 and J usage is TRBJ1-2; D ambiguous. CDR3 length: 13 amino acids. Germline loops: CDR1 SGHTA, CDR2 FQGNSA. V lost 4 bases to trimming and J lost 8 bases, with 14 bases between them. This CDR3 reads CASSSYLEAGYTF. Written as DNA, the CDR3 is TGTGCCAGCAGCTCTTACTTGGAGGCGGGCTACACCTTC.

This clone was seen a single time. This chain joins TRBV18 and TRBJ2-7, with 7 positions matching TRBD1. There are 13 residues in the CDR3. Germline CDR1 is KGHSH and CDR2 is LQKENI. The V and J ends lost 5 bases and 5 bases, in that order; junction bases with no gene match: 6. This CDR3 is CASSSQGGDEQYF. As DNA, the CDR3 is TGTGCCAGCTCAAGTCAAGGGGGCGACGAGCAGTACTTC.

The chain has TRBV4-2 and TRBJ1-4; a weak D match, TRBD1 (6 bases). Germline V gives CDR1 LGHNA, CDR2 YNFKEQ. The length of the CDR3 is 16 residues. V dropped 0 bases and J dropped 4 bases, with 12 bases sitting between them. The CDR3 DNA reads TGTGCCAGCAGCCAAGATAAGGGGGAAGGTAATGAAAAACTGTTTTTT. Protein product: CASSQDKGEGNEKLFF.

The CDR3: CASHPRVYSYEQYF. Written as DNA, the CDR3 is TGTGCCAGCCACCCCCGGGTTTACTCCTACGAGCAGTACTTC. V gene TRBV28 combines with J gene TRBJ2-7, with D unclear. The CDR3 is made up of 14 amino acids. The germline V and J ends were trimmed by 8 bases and 0 bases, with 14 bases remaining between them. Germline CDR1 is MDHEN and CDR2 is SYDVKM. The whole variable domain, remainder taken from reference TRBV28 and TRBJ2-7, is DVKVTQSSRYLVKRTGEKVFLECVQDMDHENMFWYRQDPGLGLRLIYFSYDVKMKEKGDIPEGYSVSREKKERFSLILESASTNQTSMYLCASHPRVYSYEQYFGPGTRLTVT.

The gene calls are TRBV9 and TRBJ1-6; no definite D call. CDR3 length equals 15 residues. Germline CDR1 is SGDLS and CDR2 is YYNGEE. V lost 6 bases and J 9 bases, leaving 19 bases between the germline ends. CDR3: CASTPTPLFSSPLHF. In DNA form, the CDR3 reads TGTGCCAGCACCCCTACCCCTTTGTTTAGTTCACCCCTCCACTTT.

This CDR3 reads CASNLGGSGNTIYF. CDR3 in DNA: TGTGCCAGCAACCTGGGGGGTTCTGGAAACACCATATATTTT. V usage is TRBV28 and J usage is TRBJ1-3; TRBD1 is a possible D gene (5 bases). This CDR3 spans 14 amino acids. Deletions cut 7 bases from V and 1 base from J, with 11 bases between. CDR1 MDHEN and CDR2 SYDVKM come from the germline V gene.

The CDR3 protein is CASSLGTRNEKLFF. The CDR3 DNA reads TGTGCCAGCAGCTTAGGGACACGTAATGAAAAACTGTTTTTT. V gene TRBV5-4 combines with J gene TRBJ1-4, with D perhaps TRBD1 (6 bases). V was cut by 2 bases and J by 4 bases, with 9 bases left in between. Per germline, CDR1 SGHNT and CDR2 YYREEE (reference sequence). The CDR3 has 14 amino acids.

The genes are TRBV30 and TRBJ2-3; 8 positions agree with TRBD2. In germline, CDR1 is GTSNPN, CDR2 SVGIG (reference sequence). Losses at the gene ends were 2 bases for V and 4 bases for J; bases not matched to a gene: 5. This CDR3 contains 14 residues. In DNA, the CDR3 is TGTGCCTGGAGTACCGGGGGGGTCCCAGATACGCAGTATTTT. It is translated as CAWSTGGVPDTQYF.

The chain has TRBV19 and TRBJ1-1; D gene uncertain. The CDR3 length is 12 residues. Germline V gene data show CDR1 as LNHDA and CDR2 as SQIVND (reference sequence). The V end was cut by 6 bases, the J end by 1 base, with 6 bases between. In DNA form, the CDR3 reads TGTGCCAGTAGATACAGGAACACTGAAGCTTTCTTT. Translated: CASRYRNTEAFF.

The V call is TRBV18, the J call TRBJ1-2; 11 nucleotides line up with TRBD1. The CDR3 runs 17 residues. The V segment lost 2 bases and the J segment 3 bases; nucleotides outside the gene matches: 8. Germline loops: CDR1 KGHSH, CDR2 LQKENI. CDR3 sequence reads: CASSPFLGQGADYGYTF. CDR3 coding DNA: TGTGCCAGCTCACCATTTTTAGGACAGGGGGCGGACTATGGCTACACCTTC. The complete variable domain, with remaining parts taken from reference TRBV18 and TRBJ1-2, reads NAGVMQNPRHLVRRRGQEARLRCSPMKGHSHVYWYRQLPEEGLKFMVYLQKENIIDESGMPKERFSAEFPKEGPSILRIQQVVRGDSAAYFCASSPFLGQGADYGYTFGSGTRLTVV.

This clone was seen more than once but under ten times. V is TRBV7-2 and J is TRBJ1-4; no clear D. From germline, CDR1 is SGHTA and CDR2 FQGNSA. This CDR3 comprises 13 residues. V was cut by 2 bases and J by 8 bases, with 9 bases left in between. CDR3 nucleotides: TGTGCCAGCAGCTTAACGAGGAAGGAAAAACTGTTTTTT. It encodes CASSLTRKEKLFF.

The chain combines TRBV11-3 with TRBJ2-7; 9 positions match TRBD2. This CDR3 is built from 15 residues. J gave up 0 bases and V 5 bases, and 5 bases lay outside the gene matches. The germline CDR1 and CDR2 sequences are SGHNT and YENEEA. CDR3 in amino acids: CASSPSGISSYEQYF. CDR3 DNA: TGTGCCAGCAGCCCTAGCGGGATCAGCTCCTACGAGCAGTACTTC.

The table lists this clone with a few counts. The chain recombines TRBV7-3 with TRBJ2-2; tentatively, D is TRBD1 (6 bases). The V end was cut by 2 bases, the J end by 4 bases, with 14 bases between. The germline CDR1 and CDR2 sequences are SGHTA and FQGTGA. The CDR3 extends over 16 amino acids. CDR3 nucleotides: TGTGCCAGCAGCTTAGGGGGCGGGCAGTTCACCGGGGAGCTGTTTTTT. Its translation is CASSLGGGQFTGELFF. The complete variable domain, with remaining parts taken from reference TRBV7-3 and TRBJ2-2, reads GAGVSQTPSNKVTEKGKYVELRCDPISGHTALYWYRQSLGQGPEFLIYFQGTGAADDSGLPNDRFFAVRPEGSVSTLKIQRTERGDSAVYLCASSLGGGQFTGELFFGEGSRLTVL.

This chain connects TRBV7-2 to TRBJ2-2; possible D gene TRBD2, 6 bases. V lost 4 bases to trimming and J lost 7 bases, with 16 bases between them. The CDR3 totals 15 residues. CDR1 and CDR2 from the germline V gene are SGHTA and FQGNSA. The CDR3 spells CASSSRLVLGGELFF. CDR3 bases: TGTGCCAGCAGCTCCCGACTAGTATTGGGCGGGGAGCTGTTTTTT.

The chain employs TRBV28 and TRBJ2-1; 8 bases map to TRBD1. The J segment lost 7 bases and the V segment lost 5 bases, leaving 1 base of the junction unmatched. This CDR3 has 12 amino acids. The V gene's germline CDR1 is MDHEN and CDR2 SYDVKM. The chain's CDR3 is CASSRQGNEQFF. The DNA of the CDR3 is TGTGCCAGCAGTCGACAGGGGAATGAGCAGTTCTTC.

The chain recombines TRBV6-1 with TRBJ2-7; TRBD2 is a possible D gene (6 bases). With 1 base removed from V and 4 bases from J, the gap between germline ends came to 11 bases. Germline V gives CDR1 MNHNS, CDR2 SASEGT. This CDR3 is built from 14 residues. CDR3 DNA: TGTGCCAGCAGTGAAGTATGGACTACTTACGAGCAGTACTTC. Protein: CASSEVWTTYEQYF.

The chain links TRBV5-8 to TRBJ1-1, with D perhaps matching TRBD1 (6 bases). The V gene's germline CDR1 is SGHTS and CDR2 YDEGEE. The CDR3 runs 15 residues. V shed 2 bases and J shed 2 bases, with 13 bases lying between them. In nucleotides, the CDR3 is TGTGCCAGCAGCTTCTGGGACACTATAAACACTGAAGCTTTCTTT. This translates into CASSFWDTINTEAFF.

The chain recombines TRBV11-2 with TRBJ2-5; a weak D match, TRBD2 (5 bases). Germline V gives CDR1 SGHAT, CDR2 FQNNGV. The CDR3 has 15 residues. V lost 5 bases, J lost 1 base, and 14 bases lay in between. The CDR3 nucleotides read TGTGCCAGCAGCAACGGCGGGCCACGCCAAGAGACCCAGTACTTC. Protein sequence: CASSNGGPRQETQYF.

V is TRBV19 and J is TRBJ2-5; 10 bases align to TRBD2. Trimming took 5 bases from V and 5 from J; bases not matched to a gene: 8. This CDR3 spans 15 amino acids. Looked up from germline, CDR1 is LNHDA and CDR2 is SQIVND (reference sequence). CDR3 sequence reads: CASSGVAGGEETQYF. CDR3 nucleotide sequence: TGTGCCAGTAGTGGAGTAGCGGGAGGAGAGGAGACCCAGTACTTC.

The chain combines TRBV10-3 with TRBJ1-2; TRBD1 matches 8 bases. Germline V gene data show CDR1 as ENHRY and CDR2 as SYGVKD. The CDR3 extends over 16 amino acids. Trimming removed 7 bases from V and 1 base from J; junction bases left unmatched: 11. The CDR3 bases are TGTGCCATCAATTCGGACAGGGCTGCGCGTAACTATGGCTACACCTTC. Its protein is CAINSDRAARNYGYTF.

V and J are TRBV6-5 and TRBJ1-5, with D maybe TRBD1 (5 bases). The CDR3 loop spans 14 amino acids. Germline V gene lookup returns CDR1 MNHEY and CDR2 SVGAGI. Between the trimmed V and J ends, which lost 3 bases and 6 bases, there was a span of 12 bases. The CDR3 region is CASSYSGRSQPQHF. The CDR3 DNA follows: TGTGCCAGCAGTTATTCAGGGAGGAGTCAGCCCCAGCATTTT.

This chain connects TRBV28 to TRBJ2-3, with 9 nucleotides matching TRBD1. Germline V gene sequence: CDR1 MDHEN, CDR2 SYDVKM. The V and J ends lost 4 bases and 0 bases, in that order; junction bases with no gene match: 2. CDR3 size: 15 residues. The CDR3 DNA reads TGTGCCAGCAGTTCTGGACAGGGGAGCACAGATACGCAGTATTTT. Protein product: CASSSGQGSTDTQYF. The full variable domain, rest sourced from reference TRBV28 and TRBJ2-3, is DVKVTQSSRYLVKRTGEKVFLECVQDMDHENMFWYRQDPGLGLRLIYFSYDVKMKEKGDIPEGYSVSREKKERFSLILESASTNQTSMYLCASSSGQGSTDTQYFGPGTRLTVL.

The chain couples TRBV6-2 or TRBV6-3 to TRBJ1-4; no definite D call. Trimming shortened V by 2 bases and J by 5 bases, and 12 bases separated the two germline ends. The CDR3 runs to 15 residues. Germline lookup yields CDR1 MNHEY and CDR2 SVGEGT. CDR3 sequence reads: CASSYLREANEKLFF. The DNA of the CDR3 is TGTGCCAGCAGTTACCTCCGGGAGGCCAATGAAAAACTGTTTTTT.

V is TRBV10-3 and J is TRBJ2-2; the D is unclear. Germline assignment: CDR1 ENHRY and CDR2 SYGVKD. This CDR3 contains 13 residues. V shed 3 bases and J shed 5 bases, with 7 bases lying between them. This chain's CDR3 is CAISEDRTGELFF. CDR3 nucleotide sequence: TGTGCCATCAGTGAAGATCGGACCGGGGAGCTGTTTTTT.